This TCR beta chain was captured in a study of blood T cell repertoires in COVID-19. The overall study: PBMCs, B-cell-depleted T cells, or T cells were the source of the cDNA or gDNA that made up the material.

Germline lookup yields CDR1 SEHNR and CDR2 FQNEAQ (reference sequence). The CDR3 is 14 amino acids. V lost 5 bases, J lost 1 base, and 11 bases lay in between. This clone was observed a handful of times. Methods used by the authors: Amplified reference gene primers provided the basis for estimating nucleated cell counts. Sequencing was performed with immunoSEQ multiplex PCR; in TCRdb, only in-frame clones are kept and a portion is missing. V, J and clone size reflect that table, while D and trimming were determined from the DNA. The profile shows around 200,000 clones, 83% of them singletons. The material sequenced was peripheral blood. V usage is TRBV7-9 and J usage is TRBJ1-1; D is uncertain. The clonotype was recovered from a woman in her thirties with COVID-19, enrolled during active disease. The CDR3 here is CASSLLTANTEAFF. The CDR3 DNA reads as TGTGCCAGCAGCCTGCTTACAGCGAACACTGAAGCTTTCTTT.